This T cell receptor beta chain was found in a study of shared clonotypes between healthy human individuals. Study-level results: Sequencing of the sorted subsets was shown by rarefaction to be incomplete despite large depth.

Positively selected for CCR7, the CD45RO-negative cells used as naive CD8 cells excluded terminally differentiated effector memory CD45RA+ cells. Clones were sequenced by immunoSEQ multiplex PCR, and TCRdb holds only the in-frame ones, with some missing. The sample records some 580,000 clones, 95% to 98% being singletons. With respect to this clone: Its antigen remains unidentified.

This CDR3 spans 15 amino acids. CDR1 and CDR2 from the germline V gene are SEHNR and FQNEAQ (reference sequence). V was cut by 0 bases and J by 1 base, with 9 bases left in between. The sequencing input was naive CD8+ T cells sorted from blood. The source is a man aged 25 to 40 in good health. The chain uses TRBV7-9 and TRBJ1-1; maybe TRBD1 (6 bases). CDR3 DNA: TGTGCCAGCAGCTTAGCACAGGGCAGGAACACTGAAGCTTTCTTT. Translating it yields CASSLAQGRNTEAFF.